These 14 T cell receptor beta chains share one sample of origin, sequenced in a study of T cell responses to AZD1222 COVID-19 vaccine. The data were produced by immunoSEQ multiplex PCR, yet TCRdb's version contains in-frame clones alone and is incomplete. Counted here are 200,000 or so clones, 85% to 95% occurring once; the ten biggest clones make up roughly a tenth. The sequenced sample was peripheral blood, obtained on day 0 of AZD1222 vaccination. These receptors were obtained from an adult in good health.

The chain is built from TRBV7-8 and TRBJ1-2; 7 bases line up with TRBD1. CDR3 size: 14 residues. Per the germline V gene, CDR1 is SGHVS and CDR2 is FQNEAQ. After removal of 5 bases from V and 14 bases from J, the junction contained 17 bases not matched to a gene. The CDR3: CASSRYRGSYGWTF. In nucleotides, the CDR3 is TGTGCCAGCAGCCGATACAGGGGATCCTATGGCTGGACCTTC.

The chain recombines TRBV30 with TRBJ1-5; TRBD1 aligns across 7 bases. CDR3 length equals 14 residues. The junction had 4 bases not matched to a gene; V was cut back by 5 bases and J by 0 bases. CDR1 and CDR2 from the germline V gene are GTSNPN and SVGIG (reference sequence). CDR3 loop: CAWRTGVSNQPQHF. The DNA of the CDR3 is TGTGCCTGGCGGACAGGAGTTAGCAATCAGCCCCAGCATTTT. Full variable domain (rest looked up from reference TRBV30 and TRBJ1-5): SQTIHQWPATLVQPVGSPLSLECTVEGTSNPNLYWYRQAAGRGLQLLFYSVGIGQISSEVPQNLSASRPQDRQFILSSKKLLLSDSGFYLCAWRTGVSNQPQHFGDGTRLSIL.

The CDR3 DNA reads as TGTGCCAGTAGTATCGGGACTATGGTCACAGATACGCAGTATTTT. This encodes CASSIGTMVTDTQYF. This sequence joins TRBV19 and TRBJ2-3; TRBD2 matches 7 bases. The CDR3 contains 15 residues. J lost 2 bases, V lost 3 bases, and 5 bases had no gene match. Germline CDR1 reads LNHDA; CDR2 reads SQIVND (reference sequence).

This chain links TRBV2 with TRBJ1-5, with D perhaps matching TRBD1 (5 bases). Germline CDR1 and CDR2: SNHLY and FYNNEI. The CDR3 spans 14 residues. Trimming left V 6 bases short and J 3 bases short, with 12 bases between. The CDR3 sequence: CASRPRGVNQPQHF. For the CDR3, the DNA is TGTGCCAGCAGACCCCGGGGGGTCAATCAGCCCCAGCATTTT.

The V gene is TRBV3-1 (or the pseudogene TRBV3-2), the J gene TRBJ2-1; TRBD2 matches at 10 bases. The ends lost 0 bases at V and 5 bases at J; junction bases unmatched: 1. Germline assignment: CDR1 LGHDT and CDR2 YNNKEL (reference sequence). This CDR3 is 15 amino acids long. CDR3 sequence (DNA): TGTGCCAGCAGCCAAGAAGCGGGAGGGGACAATGAGCAGTTCTTC. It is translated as CASSQEAGGDNEQFF.

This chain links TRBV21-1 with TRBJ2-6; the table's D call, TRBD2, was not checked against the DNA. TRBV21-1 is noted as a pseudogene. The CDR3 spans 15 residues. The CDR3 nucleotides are TGTGCCAGCAGCACTGGGGGGGCCGGGGCCAACGTCCTGACTTTC. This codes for CASSTGGAGANVLTF.

The CDR3 DNA follows: TGTGCCAGCAGACCCACAGGGGGCTACCAAGAGACCCAGTACTTC. Residues: CASRPTGGYQETQYF. V is TRBV28 and J is TRBJ2-5, with 9 bases matching TRBD1. Trimming at V came to 6 bases and at J to 0 bases, leaving 5 bases not matched to a gene. Germline-derived CDR1 and CDR2 are MDHEN and SYDVKM. The CDR3 has 15 amino acids.

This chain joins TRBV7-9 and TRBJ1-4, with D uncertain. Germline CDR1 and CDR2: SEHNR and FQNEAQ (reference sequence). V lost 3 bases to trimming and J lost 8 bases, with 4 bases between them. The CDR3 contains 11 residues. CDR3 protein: CASSFGEKLFF. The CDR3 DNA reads TGTGCCAGCAGCTTTGGCGAAAAACTGTTTTTT.

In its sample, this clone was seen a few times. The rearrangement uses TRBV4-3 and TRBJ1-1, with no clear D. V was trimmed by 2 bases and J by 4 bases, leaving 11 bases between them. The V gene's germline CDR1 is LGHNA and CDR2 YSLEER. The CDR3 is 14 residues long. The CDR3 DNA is TGCGCCAGCAGCCAATTAACACCGGGCACTGAAGCTTTCTTT. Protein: CASSQLTPGTEAFF.

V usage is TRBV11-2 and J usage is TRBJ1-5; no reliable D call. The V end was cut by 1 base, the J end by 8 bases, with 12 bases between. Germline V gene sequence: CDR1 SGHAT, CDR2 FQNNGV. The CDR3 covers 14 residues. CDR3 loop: CASSLGPIVEPQHF. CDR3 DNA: TGTGCCAGCAGCTTAGGACCAATTGTGGAGCCCCAGCATTTT. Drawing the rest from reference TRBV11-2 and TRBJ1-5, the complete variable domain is EAGVAQSPRYKIIEKRQSVAFWCNPISGHATLYWYQQILGQGPKLLIQFQNNGVVDDSQLPKDRFSAERLKGVDSTLKIQPAKLEDSAVYLCASSLGPIVEPQHFGDGTRLSIL.

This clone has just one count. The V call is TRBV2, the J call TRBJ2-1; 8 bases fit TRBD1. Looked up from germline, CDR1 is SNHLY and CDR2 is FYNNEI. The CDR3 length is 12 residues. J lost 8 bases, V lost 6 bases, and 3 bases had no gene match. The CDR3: CASRDRAHEQFF. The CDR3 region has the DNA TGTGCCAGCAGGGACAGGGCCCATGAGCAGTTCTTC.

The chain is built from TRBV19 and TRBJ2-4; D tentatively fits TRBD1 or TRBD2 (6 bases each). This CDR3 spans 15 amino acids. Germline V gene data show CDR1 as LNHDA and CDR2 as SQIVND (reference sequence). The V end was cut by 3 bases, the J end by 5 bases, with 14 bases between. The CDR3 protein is CASSIFSGAENIQYF. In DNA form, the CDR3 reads TGTGCCAGTAGTATTTTTTCGGGGGCCGAAAACATTCAGTACTTC.

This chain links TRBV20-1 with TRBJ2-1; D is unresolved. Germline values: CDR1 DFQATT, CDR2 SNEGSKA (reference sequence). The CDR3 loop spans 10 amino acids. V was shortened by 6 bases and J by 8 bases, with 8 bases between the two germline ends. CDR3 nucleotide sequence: TGCAGTGCGGGTCCTGATGAGCAGTTCTTC. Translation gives CSAGPDEQFF.

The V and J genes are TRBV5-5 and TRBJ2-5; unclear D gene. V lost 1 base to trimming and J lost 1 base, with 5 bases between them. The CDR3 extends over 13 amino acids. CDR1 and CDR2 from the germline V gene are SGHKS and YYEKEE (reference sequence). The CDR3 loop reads CASSLSIQETQYF. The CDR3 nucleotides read TGTGCCAGCAGCTTGTCCATCCAAGAGACCCAGTACTTC. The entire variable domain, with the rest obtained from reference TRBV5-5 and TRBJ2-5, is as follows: DAGVTQSPTHLIKTRGQQVTLRCSPISGHKSVSWYQQVLGQGPQFIFQYYEKEERGRGNFPDRFSARQFPNYSSELNVNALLLGDSALYLCASSLSIQETQYFGPGTRLLVL.